This T cell receptor beta chain was retrieved from a study of cytomegalovirus exposure and HLA in healthy donors. CDR3 size: 15 residues. The V gene's germline CDR1 is SGHRS and CDR2 YFSETQ. The V gene lost 0 bases and the J gene lost 1 base, with 10 bases spanning the gap. Overall study results and limits: About 87% or about 30% of the time was how often most TCR beta V segments were productive, according to an earlier analysis.

Turning to this clone: The antigen is unknown.

This PCR relied on a set of 60 Vbeta primers and 13 Jbeta primers. Generated by immunoSEQ multiplex PCR, the TCRdb table keeps only in-frame clones and is missing some. The sample carries roughly 220,000 clones, roughly 84% recorded once. Input material: PBMCs. This rearrangement joins TRBV5-1 to TRBJ2-5, with D perhaps matching TRBD1 (5 bases). The TCR sequence derives from a man aged 45-65 years in good health and CMV-seronegative. The CDR3 reads CASSLEDSLQETQYF. DNA of the CDR3: TGCGCCAGCAGCTTGGAAGACAGCCTCCAAGAGACCCAGTACTTC.